Below are 11 T cell receptor beta chains sequenced from a single sample in a study of identical twins. TCRdb used MiXCR to reprocess the 5' RACE reads, holding one entry per CDR3 protein. The data hold about 490,000 distinct CDR3 sequences, with approximately 16% observed a single time. The same specimen was also included in a second study, on yellow fever vaccine responses in identical twins.

The specimen sequenced was CD4+ T cells sorted from blood. Every receptor here comes from a woman younger than 30 in good health.

This sequence joins TRBV5-1 and TRBJ2-3; TRBD1 is a possible D gene (6 bases). In germline, CDR1 is SGHRS, CDR2 YFSETQ. V dropped 0 bases and J dropped 6 bases, with 14 bases sitting between them. The CDR3 length is 15 residues. The CDR3 nucleotides are TGCGCCAGCAGCTTGGTGGAAGGGGGAATGGATACGCAGTATTTT. Translated, it gives CASSLVEGGMDTQYF.

The V gene is TRBV3-1, the J gene TRBJ2-5, with TRBD2 as a possible D gene (7 bases). The germline V gene has CDR1 LGHDT and CDR2 YNNKEL (reference sequence). The CDR3 contains 16 residues. The ends were cut back, 0 bases at V and 0 bases at J, with 11 bases in the middle. CDR3 region: CASSQDGGLNQETQYF. The CDR3 coding sequence is TGTGCCAGCAGCCAAGACGGGGGGCTAAACCAAGAGACCCAGTACTTC.

This clonotype was observed a handful of times. CDR3 in amino acids: CASSPGTTLYEQYF. The CDR3 DNA follows: TGTGCCAGCAGTCCAGGGACAACTCTCTACGAGCAGTACTTC. This chain uses TRBV28 with TRBJ2-7; the D gene is possibly TRBD1 (6 bases). The CDR3 covers 14 residues. The germline CDR1 and CDR2 sequences are MDHEN and SYDVKM. V shed 5 bases and J shed 3 bases, with 14 bases lying between them.

This clonotype occurred a few times. This sequence joins TRBV5-1 and TRBJ2-7; TRBD1 agrees at 8 bases. The V gene end was trimmed by 4 bases and the J gene end by 4 bases; junction bases not matched to a gene: 10. The CDR3 has 15 residues. Germline values: CDR1 SGHRS, CDR2 YFSETQ. The DNA for the CDR3 is TGCGCCAGCAGCCTAGACAGGGGCTGGGAGTACGAGCAGTACTTC. This sequence encodes CASSLDRGWEYEQYF.

The chain has TRBV7-9 and TRBJ2-2; the D gene is possibly TRBD2 (6 bases). The V gene's germline CDR1 is SEHNR and CDR2 FQNEAQ (reference sequence). With 4 bases removed from V and 1 base from J, the gap between germline ends came to 13 bases. The CDR3 contains 16 residues. This chain's CDR3 is CASSWGVAMNTGELFF. The CDR3 region has the DNA TGTGCCAGCAGCTGGGGGGTAGCCATGAACACCGGGGAGCTGTTTTTT. The whole variable domain, remainder taken from reference TRBV7-9 and TRBJ2-2, is DTGVSQNPRHKITKRGQNVTFRCDPISEHNRLYWYRQTLGQGPEFLTYFQNEAQLEKSRLLSDRFSAERPKGSFSTLEIQRTEQGDSAMYLCASSWGVAMNTGELFFGEGSRLTVL.

In this sample, this clonotype turned up a few times. The chain carries TRBV24-1 and TRBJ2-7; D may be TRBD2 (6 bases). Germline-derived CDR1 and CDR2 are KGHDR and SFDVKD. Deletions cut 3 bases from V and 2 bases from J, with 10 bases between. The CDR3 loop spans 14 amino acids. The CDR3 is CATSDARGTYEQYF. For the CDR3, the DNA is TGTGCCACCAGTGATGCCCGCGGGACCTACGAGCAGTACTTC.

The chain has TRBV11-3 and TRBJ2-3, with 7 bases identical to TRBD1. From germline, CDR1 is SGHNT and CDR2 YENEEA. The CDR3 spans 13 residues. V was clipped by 3 bases and J by 8 bases; unmatched bases: 5. The CDR3: CASSLTGRGTQYF. The CDR3 DNA sequence: TGTGCCAGCAGCTTGACAGGGCGTGGTACGCAGTATTTT.

The chain joins TRBV29-1 to TRBJ2-7; TRBD2 might be the D (5 bases). Trimming removed 5 bases from V and 4 bases from J, with 9 bases in between. The CDR3 has 11 residues. Per germline, CDR1 SQVTM and CDR2 ANQGSEA. DNA for the CDR3: TGCAGCGTTTCTCTAGCTTACGAGCAGTACTTC. Translating gives CSVSLAYEQYF.

In its sample, this clonotype was seen a few times. This chain joins TRBV4-1 and TRBJ2-2; D remains ambiguous. CDR1 and CDR2 (germline): MGHRA, YSYEKL. The V and J ends lost 0 bases and 7 bases respectively, with 12 bases between them. The CDR3 is made up of 15 amino acids. The CDR3 DNA is TGCGCCAGCAGCCAAGAGCGTTCGGCTGTCGGGGAGCTGTTTTTT. Amino acid sequence: CASSQERSAVGELFF.

The CDR3 nucleotides read TGTGCCAGCAGCTTGTCCCTTCAGGGGGTAAAGGAGACCCAGTACTTC. This sequence encodes CASSLSLQGVKETQYF. The chain combines TRBV5-6 with TRBJ2-5; 7 bases fit TRBD1. CDR1 is SGHDT and CDR2 is YYEEEE in the germline V gene. This CDR3 is 16 amino acids long. With V trimmed by 1 base and J by 5 bases, 11 bases remained unmatched.

The V call is TRBV6-1, the J call TRBJ1-2; no clear D. Germline CDR1 is MNHNS and CDR2 is SASEGT. This CDR3 spans 13 amino acids. Trimming removed 1 base at V and 6 bases at J, with 9 bases between. The CDR3 region is CASSEGFGDGYTF. The CDR3, as DNA: TGTGCCAGCAGTGAAGGATTCGGGGATGGCTACACCTTC.